This is a list of T cell receptor beta chains from one sample in a study of blood T cell repertoires in COVID-19. Using immunoSEQ multiplex PCR, the repertoire was profiled, and TCRdb retains in-frame clones only, with some absent. The top ten hold approximately 1.2% of the sample, which has 200,000 or so clones, about 79% seen once. The sequenced sample consisted of PBMCs or T cells enriched from blood (not recorded which). The receptors originated from a woman between 35 and 50 years old with acute COVID-19. The CDR3 runs from the conserved cysteine through the conserved F or W. Fields, in order: V gene, J gene, clone size, D gene, CDR3 protein, CDR3 DNA. D genes are given only for firm matches. Only part of the rows carry a size: once, few, many, or a class if the clone is expanded.

>TRBV6-2/TRBV6-3|TRBJ1-2|.|.
CASSYSGRGGYGYTF
TGTGCCAGCAGTTATTCCGGCAGGGGCGGCTATGGCTACACCTTC
>TRBV6-2/TRBV6-3|TRBJ2-1|.|TRBD1
CASSSPGTGQFF
TGTGCCAGCAGCTCCCCCGGGACAGGACAGTTCTTC
>TRBV20-1|TRBJ1-2|.|.
CSAASGNGYTF
TGCAGTGCTGCCTCAGGGAACGGCTACACCTTC
>TRBV2|TRBJ1-6|.|.
CASALVRTISSPLHF
TGTGCCAGCGCTTTAGTGCGGACTATCAGTTCACCCCTCCACTTT
>TRBV18|TRBJ1-6|.|.
CASSPPPTGVSPLHF
TGTGCCAGCTCACCCCCACCGACAGGAGTTTCACCCCTCCACTTT
>TRBV19|TRBJ2-4|.|.
CASPAAVAKNIQYF
TGTGCCAGTCCCGCGGCGGTAGCCAAAAACATTCAGTACTTC
>TRBV10-3|TRBJ2-1|once|TRBD2
CAISEGLAGPSYNEQFF
TGTGCCATCAGTGAGGGACTAGCGGGACCCTCCTACAATGAGCAGTTCTTC
>TRBV6-1|TRBJ2-3|few|TRBD1
CASSEQGADTQYF
TGTGCCAGCAGTGAACAGGGGGCAGATACGCAGTATTTT
>TRBV24-1|TRBJ1-2|.|.
CATSGAGSSGSNGYTF
TGTGCCACCAGTGGAGCGGGATCCTCCGGGAGCAATGGCTACACCTTC
>TRBV5-6|TRBJ1-2|once|TRBD1
CASVFTGDYGYTF
TGTGCCAGCGTATTTACAGGGGACTATGGCTACACCTTC
>TRBV24-1|TRBJ1-2|few|TRBD1
CATSDQDRAGYTF
TGTGCCACCAGTGATCAGGACAGGGCTGGCTACACCTTC
>TRBV24-1|TRBJ2-5|.|TRBD1
CATSDLGTGKETQYF
TGTGCCACCAGTGATTTAGGGACAGGTAAAGAGACCCAGTACTTC
>TRBV5-5|TRBJ1-2|.|TRBD1
CASRRQGENYGYTF
TGTGCCAGCAGAAGACAGGGGGAAAACTATGGCTACACCTTC
>TRBV7-9|TRBJ1-4|.|.
CASSSALVGGNEKLFF
TGTGCCAGCAGCTCGGCGCTTGTGGGGGGAAATGAAAAACTGTTTTTT
>TRBV11-3|TRBJ2-1|.|TRBD1
CASSRTGLNEQFF
TGTGCCAGCAGCCGGACAGGGCTGAATGAGCAGTTCTTC
>TRBV4-1|TRBJ2-7|.|TRBD2
CASSQGPLAVSKSSYEQYF
TGCGCCAGCAGCCAAGGCCCGCTAGCGGTTTCTAAGAGCTCCTACGAGCAGTACTTC
>TRBV3-1/TRBV3-2|TRBJ1-5|.|.
CASSGTDNQPQHF
TGTGCCAGCAGCGGCACCGATAATCAGCCCCAGCATTTT
>TRBV5-1|TRBJ1-1|.|TRBD1
CASSLGQGATEAFF
TGCGCCAGCAGCTTGGGACAGGGGGCAACTGAAGCTTTCTTT
>TRBV11-2|TRBJ1-1|.|TRBD1
CASSPGQGIPEAFF
TGTGCCAGCAGCCCGGGACAGGGGATTCCTGAAGCTTTCTTT
>TRBV29-1|TRBJ2-7|.|TRBD2
CSVGAGTSAAGEQYF
TGCAGCGTTGGGGCCGGGACTAGCGCTGCGGGGGAGCAGTACTTC
>TRBV5-6|TRBJ2-5|once|.
CASSFLGSRDETQYF
TGTGCCAGCAGCTTCCTCGGGTCCCGGGATGAGACCCAGTACTTC
>TRBV5-1|TRBJ1-5|.|.
CASSLDSNQPQHF
TGCGCCAGCAGCTTGGACAGTAATCAGCCCCAGCATTTT
>TRBV5-1|TRBJ1-1|.|.
CASTLGTNTEAFF
TGCGCCAGCACCCTAGGGACTAACACTGAAGCTTTCTTT
>TRBV15|TRBJ2-2|.|.
CATSRGGTFTGELFF
TGTGCCACCAGCAGAGGGGGGACTTTCACCGGGGAGCTGTTTTTT
>TRBV27|TRBJ2-7|.|TRBD2
CASSFQSGSSYEQYF
TGTGCCAGCAGTTTCCAGAGCGGGAGCTCCTACGAGCAGTACTTC
>TRBV5-6|TRBJ1-1|.|TRBD1
CASRRGQGRGTEAFF
TGTGCCAGCAGACGAGGACAGGGGAGAGGGACTGAAGCTTTCTTT